The 22 T cell receptor beta chains reported below all come from one sample, sequenced in a study of neoadjuvant anti-PD-1 for oral cavity cancer. Measured with immunoSEQ multiplex PCR; TCRdb has only the in-frame clones, and not every one. The table lists approximately 83,000 clones, less than 85% of them singletons. The sequencing here drew on PBMCs, taken before nivolumab (anti-PD-1) treatment. These TCRs come from a person between 40 and 80 years old with oral cavity squamous cell carcinoma.

J is TRBJ2-1 and V is TRBV11-3; the match to TRBD1 covers 8 bases. The CDR3 loop spans 14 amino acids. V dropped 3 bases and J dropped 7; count of bases not matched to a gene: 5. CDR1 SGHNT and CDR2 YENEEA come from the germline V gene. The CDR3 protein is CASSLGTGKNEQFF. CDR3 nucleotides: TGTGCCAGCAGCTTGGGGACAGGAAAAAATGAGCAGTTCTTC.

The rearrangement joins TRBV5-1 to TRBJ2-7; possibly TRBD2 for D (6 bases). This CDR3 region has 14 residues. Germline V gene sequence: CDR1 SGHRS, CDR2 YFSETQ. Deletions cut 5 bases from V and 2 bases from J, with 14 bases between. Here the CDR3 DNA reads TGCGCCAGCAGGACGCTACGGGAGCCCTACGAGCAGTACTTC. Encoded protein: CASRTLREPYEQYF.

The V gene is TRBV18, the J gene TRBJ1-3; D gene ambiguous. V was pared by 3 bases and J by 0 bases, with 15 bases between. Germline-derived CDR1 and CDR2 are KGHSH and LQKENI. This CDR3 is 17 amino acids long. The CDR3 sequence: CASSPNMITLSGNTIYF. The CDR3 DNA reads TGTGCCAGCTCACCGAACATGATAACACTCTCTGGAAACACCATATATTTT.

This chain uses TRBV6-5 with TRBJ2-7; either TRBD1 or TRBD2 may fit D (7 bases each). Per the germline V gene, CDR1 is MNHEY and CDR2 is SVGAGI. Trimming took 7 bases from V and 0 from J, leaving 16 bases between them. The CDR3 consists of 15 residues. The CDR3 loop is CASKGAGGGSYEQYF. Written as DNA, the CDR3 is TGTGCCAGCAAGGGGGCTGGCGGGGGCTCCTACGAGCAGTACTTC.

The chain uses TRBV6-5 and TRBJ1-2, with 7 bases matching TRBD1. Losses at the gene ends were 6 bases for V and 4 bases for J; bases not matched to a gene: 5. Per germline, CDR1 MNHEY and CDR2 SVGAGI. CDR3 length: 13 residues. The CDR3 protein is CASRSTGVYGYTF. The CDR3 DNA is TGTGCCAGCAGATCAACAGGGGTCTATGGCTACACCTTC.

The rearrangement uses TRBV7-2 and TRBJ2-1, with a possible D match to TRBD2 (6 bases). The CDR3 has 17 residues. Trimming stripped 6 bases from V and 0 bases from J, with 18 bases between. CDR1 is SGHTA, CDR2 FQGNSA, per germline. In DNA form, the CDR3 reads TGTGCCAGCAGTCCTCAATGGGGGAGGAGCTCCTACAATGAGCAGTTCTTC. Amino acid sequence: CASSPQWGRSSYNEQFF.

V usage is TRBV29-1 and J usage is TRBJ2-5; possible D gene TRBD1, 6 bases. The CDR3 spans 13 residues. CDR1 and CDR2 from the germline V gene are SQVTM and ANQGSEA. V lost 5 bases and J 2 bases, leaving 12 bases between the germline ends. The CDR3 region is CSVRGQQQETQYF. In DNA form, the CDR3 reads TGCAGCGTTAGAGGACAGCAGCAAGAGACCCAGTACTTC.

The chain links TRBV7-2 to TRBJ2-7; D is possibly TRBD1 (6 bases). In germline, CDR1 is SGHTA, CDR2 FQGNSA. Trimming pared 1 base from V and 1 base from J, leaving 8 bases between. This CDR3 has 14 amino acids. The CDR3 sequence: CASSLGTVSYEQYF. The CDR3 nucleotides read TGTGCCAGCAGCTTAGGGACAGTTTCCTACGAGCAGTACTTC.

This chain joins TRBV11-2 and TRBJ2-5; no reliable D call. Trimming removed 6 bases from V and 2 bases from J, with 13 bases in between. Germline lookup yields CDR1 SGHAT and CDR2 FQNNGV. CDR3 length: 14 amino acids. CDR3 sequence reads: CASSPGPAQETQYF. The CDR3 DNA reads as TGTGCCAGCAGTCCAGGACCGGCGCAAGAGACCCAGTACTTC. The full variable domain, completed using reference TRBV11-2 and TRBJ2-5, is EAGVAQSPRYKIIEKRQSVAFWCNPISGHATLYWYQQILGQGPKLLIQFQNNGVVDDSQLPKDRFSAERLKGVDSTLKIQPAKLEDSAVYLCASSPGPAQETQYFGPGTRLLVL.

This clone was picked up one time. The chain joins TRBV19 to TRBJ2-2; possibly TRBD2 for D (5 bases). The ends were cut back, 3 bases at V and 4 bases at J, with 9 bases in the middle. This CDR3 has 14 amino acids. Germline CDR1 is LNHDA and CDR2 is SQIVND (reference sequence). Written as DNA, the CDR3 is TGTGCCAGTAGTATCAGTGGAGGCACCGGGGAGCTGTTTTTT. This encodes CASSISGGTGELFF.

This chain uses TRBV5-1 with TRBJ2-1; no reliable D call. V gave up 1 base and J gave up 6 bases, with 14 bases separating them. The CDR3 loop spans 15 amino acids. Germline V gene lookup returns CDR1 SGHRS and CDR2 YFSETQ. CDR3 amino acids: CASSLTLGPSNEQFF. CDR3 sequence (DNA): TGCGCCAGCAGCTTGACGCTTGGACCAAGCAATGAGCAGTTCTTC.

This sequence joins TRBV6-6 and TRBJ1-2, with D perhaps TRBD1 (6 bases). CDR1 is MNHNY and CDR2 is SVGAGI in the germline V gene (reference sequence). V lost 6 bases and J 1 base, leaving 9 bases between the germline ends. This CDR3 spans 13 amino acids. In nucleotides, the CDR3 is TGTGCCAGCAGACTGGACAGTAACTATGGCTACACCTTC. Encoded protein: CASRLDSNYGYTF.

This clone was recorded only once. The chain employs TRBV9 and TRBJ2-5; TRBD2 matches 8 bases. V lost 0 bases to trimming and J lost 2 bases; unmatched junction nucleotides: 6. Looked up from germline, CDR1 is SGDLS and CDR2 is YYNGEE. The CDR3 extends over 16 amino acids. The CDR3 reads CASSVAGGPEQETQYF. The CDR3 nucleotides are TGTGCCAGCAGCGTAGCGGGAGGGCCGGAACAAGAGACCCAGTACTTC.

Concerning this clone: The sample holds other DNA sequences that translate to the same CDR3. The chain recombines TRBV7-6 with TRBJ2-6; the D gene is possibly TRBD1 (6 bases). Germline V gene lookup returns CDR1 SGHVS and CDR2 FNYEAQ. The CDR3 loop spans 15 amino acids. Trimming left V 6 bases short and J 0 bases short, with 9 bases between. The CDR3 DNA reads TGTGCCAGCAGTGCAGGGGACTCTGGGGCCAACGTCCTGACTTTC. It codes for CASSAGDSGANVLTF.

The chain has TRBV9 and TRBJ2-2; no clear D gene. The V end lost 0 bases, the J end lost 6 bases, and 9 bases lay between the germline ends. The CDR3 loop spans 14 amino acids. The germline V gene has CDR1 SGDLS and CDR2 YYNGEE. For the CDR3, the DNA is TGTGCCAGCAGCGTAGCTGGACCTCCCGGGGAGCTGTTTTTT. It yields the protein CASSVAGPPGELFF.

The J gene is TRBJ2-4, the V gene TRBV10-3; 9 positions agree with TRBD2. The germline V gene has CDR1 ENHRY and CDR2 SYGVKD. CDR3 length: 13 amino acids. V gave up 4 bases and J gave up 7 bases; unmatched junction bases: 2. The CDR3 sequence: CAISGGGENIQYF. Here the CDR3 DNA reads TGTGCCATCAGTGGCGGGGGGGAGAACATTCAGTACTTC.

This sequence joins TRBV7-8 and TRBJ1-4; D perhaps matches TRBD1 (5 bases). CDR3 length: 17 residues. Germline V lookup: CDR1 SGHVS, CDR2 FQNEAQ. Trimming took off 4 bases at V and 3 bases at J, with 18 bases between the two ends. CDR3 sequence reads: CASSSWDSSWANEKLFF. The CDR3 bases are TGTGCCAGCAGCTCGTGGGACTCTTCGTGGGCTAATGAAAAACTGTTTTTT.

The V call is TRBV12-5, the J call TRBJ2-3; TRBD2 matches at 11 bases. This CDR3 has 19 residues. V lost 6 bases and J lost 0; bases outside the gene matches: 14. Per germline, CDR1 LGHNT and CDR2 FRNRAP. CDR3 protein: CASGDLSGRAGRSTDTQYF. The DNA for the CDR3 is TGTGCTAGTGGGGACCTTAGCGGGAGGGCGGGACGGAGCACAGATACGCAGTATTTT.

This chain links TRBV7-2 with TRBJ2-5; D remains ambiguous. This CDR3 comprises 14 residues. Germline V gene sequence: CDR1 SGHTA, CDR2 FQGNSA. Trimming removed 5 bases from V and 7 bases from J, with 17 bases in between. This CDR3 is CASSAPPTGTTQYF. CDR3 nucleotides: TGTGCCAGCAGCGCACCGCCTACTGGCACGACCCAGTACTTC.

The chain is built from TRBV5-1 and TRBJ1-2; tentatively, D is TRBD1 (5 bases). The germline V gene has CDR1 SGHRS and CDR2 YFSETQ. The CDR3 runs to 14 residues. With 0 bases removed from V and 6 bases from J, the gap between germline ends came to 12 bases. CDR3 nucleotides: TGCGCCAGCAGCTTGGTGGAGGGGCTTGATGGCTACACCTTC. Translated, it gives CASSLVEGLDGYTF. The full variable domain, rest sourced from reference TRBV5-1 and TRBJ1-2, is KAGVTQTPRYLIKTRGQQVTLSCSPISGHRSVSWYQQTPGQGLQFLFEYFSETQRNKGNFPGRFSGRQFSNSRSEMNVSTLELGDSALYLCASSLVEGLDGYTFGSGTRLTVV.

The rearrangement links TRBV10-3 to TRBJ2-1; 12 nucleotides align to TRBD2. This CDR3 has 15 amino acids. The V and J ends lost 0 bases and 8 bases, in that order; junction bases with no gene match: 2. Germline assignment: CDR1 ENHRY and CDR2 SYGVKD. Here the CDR3 reads CAISESTSGSDEQFF. CDR3 bases: TGTGCCATCAGTGAGTCGACTAGCGGGAGCGATGAGCAGTTCTTC.

V is TRBV27 and J is TRBJ1-5; 7 bases agree with TRBD1. The CDR3 runs 16 residues. V lost 6 bases, J lost 4 bases, and 12 bases stayed unmatched. Germline V gene data show CDR1 as MNHEY and CDR2 as SMNVEV (reference sequence). The CDR3 here is CASRLWGDSWNQPQHF. The CDR3 DNA follows: TGTGCCAGCAGATTGTGGGGGGACAGCTGGAATCAGCCCCAGCATTTT.